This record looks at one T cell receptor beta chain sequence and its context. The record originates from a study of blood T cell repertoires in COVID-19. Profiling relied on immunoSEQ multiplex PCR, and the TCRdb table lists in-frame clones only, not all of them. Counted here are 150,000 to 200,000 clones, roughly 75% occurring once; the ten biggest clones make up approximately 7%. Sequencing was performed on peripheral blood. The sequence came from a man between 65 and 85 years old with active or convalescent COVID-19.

CDR3: CASSPRTSGRGYEQYF. The CDR3 nucleotides are TGTGCCAGCAGCCCGAGGACTAGCGGGAGAGGGTACGAGCAGTACTTC. This chain joins TRBV7-2 and TRBJ2-7, with 13 bases identical to TRBD2. The CDR3 has 16 residues. CDR1 is SGHTA, CDR2 FQGNSA, per germline. V shed 5 bases, J shed 4 bases, and the junction held 8 bases outside the gene matches.